This T cell receptor (beta chain) was documented in a study of STAT5B mutations in CD4+ large granular lymphocyte leukemia. The study's findings and limits: No patients shared main leukemic clonotypes, though roughly 25% appeared at low frequency elsewhere. CD4-sorted patient repertoires seemed more clonal than healthy CD4+ repertoires.

This CDR3 comprises 16 residues. With V trimmed by 2 bases and J by 0 bases, 3 bases remained unmatched. Per germline, CDR1 MDHEN and CDR2 SYDVKM. In the authors' workflow: The detection floor for productive clonotype frequency was 2.59 x 10-5. Measured with immunoSEQ multiplex PCR; TCRdb has only the in-frame clones, and not every one. V and J calls and clone size are those listed in that table; D and trimming were worked out from the DNA. The repertoire holds approximately 20,000 clones, around 80% seen once, with approximately 8.9% in the top ten. As concerns this clone: Its target is unknown.

Buffy coats from healthy blood donors served as controls. This sequence joins TRBV28 and TRBJ2-3; 9 nucleotides agree with TRBD1. This sequence originates from a human donor in good health. The specimen was CD4+ T cells from blood buffy coats. CDR3 coding DNA: TGTGCCAGCAGTTTAAGGACAGGGGCGAGCACAGATACGCAGTATTTT. Encoded protein: CASSLRTGASTDTQYF. The variable domain in full, completed from reference TRBV28 and TRBJ2-3, reads DVKVTQSSRYLVKRTGEKVFLECVQDMDHENMFWYRQDPGLGLRLIYFSYDVKMKEKGDIPEGYSVSREKKERFSLILESASTNQTSMYLCASSLRTGASTDTQYFGPGTRLTVL.